The sample holds a few counts of the clone carrying this TCR beta chain. The data were obtained in a study of blood T cell repertoires in COVID-19. Across the study: COVID-19 samples from acute and convalescent phases originated in the United States, Italy and Spain. From T cells, B-cell-depleted T cells, or PBMCs came the material, which was cDNA or gDNA.

This CDR3 region has 13 residues. Source study methods: Amplification of reference gene primers was used by the study to estimate nucleated cell counts. Data came from immunoSEQ multiplex PCR; TCRdb stores just in-frame clones and leaves some out. The DNA was the basis for D and trimming; V, J and clone size are from that table. This sample has some 67,000 clones, with around nine tenths found just once. The sequencing sample was made of peripheral blood. This receptor was obtained from a woman older than 75 with acute or convalescent COVID-19. The chain links TRBV21-1 to TRBJ1-2; TRBD1 is the table's D call, not checked against the DNA. TRBV21-1 is classified as a pseudogene. CDR3 nucleotide sequence: TGTGCCAGCAGCAAAACAATGGCTTATGGCTACACCTTC. Translating it yields CASSKTMAYGYTF.